This TCR beta chain was identified during a study of shared clonotypes between healthy human individuals. Background on the study: Plates per donor: three CD4 naive, three CD4 memory, two CD8 naive, one CD8 memory. The study's findings and limits: The study drew on few donors, limiting represented genetic and exposure-history diversity. Around 5% of naive CD4 clonotypes were common to a handful of donors.

Several immunoSEQ plates held equal portions of the genomic DNA taken from each subset. Measured with immunoSEQ multiplex PCR; TCRdb has only the in-frame clones, and not every one. The repertoire holds around 980,000 clones, with around 78% as singletons. Per the germline V gene, CDR1 is LNHDA and CDR2 is SQIVND (reference sequence). Between the trimmed V and J ends, which lost 1 base and 0 bases, there was a span of 19 bases. The CDR3 covers 19 residues. Concerning this clone itself: Its antigen remains unknown.

V and J are TRBV19 and TRBJ1-5; unclear D gene. The origin of this receptor is a young man in good health. Some clones in this sample may be carry-over from other donors' samples. Source material: memory CD4+ T cells from PBMCs. Sample subset: CD45RA-negative fraction. The CDR3 DNA reads as TGTGCCAGTAGTATAGTGAGGGTCTTTGGAGTTTATAGCAATCAGCCCCAGCATTTT. Protein: CASSIVRVFGVYSNQPQHF. Full variable domain (missing parts from reference TRBV19 and TRBJ1-5): DGGITQSPKYLFRKEGQNVTLSCEQNLNHDAMYWYRQDPGQGLRLIYYSQIVNDFQKGDIAEGYSVSREKKESFPLTVTSAQKNPTAFYLCASSIVRVFGVYSNQPQHFGDGTRLSIL.